Sequencing of this T cell receptor beta chain was carried out in a study of Ad26.COV2.S vaccination and SARS-CoV-2 variants. Indicated treatment: about 20 received Ad26.COV2.S at low or high dose, single or two shots; about five received placebo; per-sample allocation not given. The investigators took samples on day 63 after the first vaccine or placebo injection. Looked up from germline, CDR1 is SEHNR and CDR2 is FQNEAQ (reference sequence). The CDR3 runs 14 residues. V dropped 5 bases and J dropped 1 base, with 11 bases sitting between them. Produced via immunoSEQ multiplex PCR; TCRdb's table is partial and in-frame only. The profile shows about 680,000 clones, more than 80% of them singletons.

V and J are TRBV7-9 and TRBJ1-1; D not resolved. The sequenced sample was peripheral blood, obtained in a trial of Ad26.COV2.S vaccine versus placebo. The TCR originated in a person aged 18 to 59 who received the Ad26.COV2.S COVID-19 vaccine or a placebo. The CDR3 loop reads CASSARVPNTEAFF. The CDR3 DNA sequence: TGTGCCAGCAGCGCCCGGGTTCCGAACACTGAAGCTTTCTTT.